This T cell receptor beta chain was captured by sequencing in a study of CD8 T cells in Susac syndrome. With random hexamers, reverse transcription was performed on roughly 0.45 to 1 ug of RNA. By means of immunoSEQ multiplex PCR, TCR beta CDR3 spanning 54 Vbeta and 13 Jbeta underwent amplification. TCRdb processed the immunoSEQ multiplex PCR reads anew with MiXCR; each CDR3 protein has one entry. The table records 130,000 or so distinct CDR3 sequences, more than 75% of them present only once. Peripheral blood CD8+ and CD4+ T cells were profiled by TCR beta sequencing. TEMRA cells were enriched by FACS, while CD8+ and CD4+ T cells were obtained through a negative isolation that was performed magnetically. The receptor comes from a human donor with multiple sclerosis. Sequencing was done on a sample of CD8+ T cells from PBMCs.

The CDR3 DNA reads as TGCGCCAGCAGCCAAGATGGGACTTCGAACACCGGGGAGCTGTTTTTT. This sequence encodes CASSQDGTSNTGELFF. The gene calls are TRBV4-3 and TRBJ2-2, with a weak D call TRBD2 (6 bases). V was cut by 0 bases and J by 0 bases, with 8 bases left in between. Germline loops: CDR1 LGHNA, CDR2 YSLEER. The CDR3 has 16 residues.